The clone carrying this T cell receptor (beta chain) occurred a few times. Its target is unknown. This sample was included in a study of T cell repertoires in cytomegalovirus infection. The length of the CDR3 is 15 residues. Looked up from germline, CDR1 is LNHDA and CDR2 is SQIVND (reference sequence). Trimming stripped 3 bases from V and 4 bases from J, with 15 bases between. Findings of the study overall: Summed public TCR beta family frequency identified CMV carriers bearing the relevant HLA.

One entry per CDR3 protein, called by TCRdb with MiXCR from the reads. The table lists approximately 750,000 distinct CDR3 sequences, approximately 34% of them singletons, with under 3% in the top ten. This TCR was recovered from a human donor in good health (CMV status not recorded). Some clones in this sample may be carry-over from other donors' samples. The chain is built from TRBV19 and TRBJ1-2; possible D gene TRBD1, 5 bases. The sequencing sample was made of PBMCs. The CDR3 loop is CASSIPGRRAYGYTF. The CDR3 coding sequence is TGTGCCAGTAGTATTCCGGGACGGCGAGCCTATGGCTACACCTTC. The entire variable domain, with the rest obtained from reference TRBV19 and TRBJ1-2, is as follows: DGGITQSPKYLFRKEGQNVTLSCEQNLNHDAMYWYRQDPGQGLRLIYYSQIVNDFQKGDIAEGYSVSREKKESFPLTVTSAQKNPTAFYLCASSIPGRRAYGYTFGSGTRLTVV.